This passage covers 20 T cell receptor beta chains from one sample sequenced in a study of blood T cell repertoires in COVID-19 (dated by TCRdb to 2019 to 2021). The receptor library was made with the immunoSEQ multiplex PCR assay. TCRdb's version of the immuneACCESS table is confined to in-frame rearrangements and falls short of the full clone set. An unresolved V gene accounts for under half of the shortfall where checked; the remainder is of unknown origin. For this sample the table gives over 300,000 clones, of which 89% were detected only once. The ten largest account for roughly 1.2% of the sample. The sequencing sample was made of peripheral blood. The receptors derive from a middle-aged man with acute or convalescent COVID-19.

The chain couples TRBV5-5 to TRBJ1-1; D is perhaps TRBD1 (6 bases). Trimming took 4 bases from V and 7 from J, leaving 17 bases between them. The CDR3 has 14 residues. Germline loops: CDR1 SGHKS, CDR2 YYEKEE (reference sequence). DNA of the CDR3: TGTGCCAGCAGCCAGCCCACAGGGCTAAATGAAGCTTTCTTT. Translated: CASSQPTGLNEAFF.

The CDR3 bases are TGCGCCAGCAGCTTAACAGGGTATTCCGGGGAGCTGTTTTTT. This translates into CASSLTGYSGELFF. The chain combines TRBV5-1 with TRBJ2-2; D is possibly TRBD1 (6 bases). Trimming took 2 bases from V and 6 from J, leaving 11 bases between them. CDR3 size: 14 residues. Per germline, CDR1 SGHRS and CDR2 YFSETQ.

V is TRBV7-3 and J is TRBJ2-1, with 12 nucleotides matching TRBD2. The ends lost 5 bases at V and 5 bases at J; junction bases unmatched: 10. This CDR3 spans 17 amino acids. Germline V gives CDR1 SGHTA, CDR2 FQGTGA. The CDR3 DNA reads TGTGCCAGCAGCCGTGGGCTAGCGGGAGGGTTCGACAATGAGCAGTTCTTC. This translates into CASSRGLAGGFDNEQFF.

The CDR3 nucleotides read TGTGCCAGTAGTATAACCCCTGGACAGGGGGACTACGAGCAGTACTTC. It translates to CASSITPGQGDYEQYF. The rearrangement joins TRBV19 to TRBJ2-7; TRBD1 aligns across 10 bases. Germline loops: CDR1 LNHDA, CDR2 SQIVND (reference sequence). The CDR3 spans 16 residues. The junction had 7 bases not matched to a gene; V was cut back by 2 bases and J by 3 bases.

V usage is TRBV19 and J usage is TRBJ1-5, with 7 positions matching TRBD1. CDR3 length: 17 residues. CDR1 is LNHDA, CDR2 SQIVND, per germline (reference sequence). With V trimmed by 5 bases and J by 3 bases, 13 bases remained unmatched. CDR3 bases: TGTGCCAGTAGTTCCTTGGGGACAGAAAGCTACAATCAGCCCCAGCATTTT. It codes for CASSSLGTESYNQPQHF.

This chain uses TRBV5-4 with TRBJ1-2, with TRBD1 matching 7 bases. Germline-derived CDR1 and CDR2 are SGHNT and YYREEE (reference sequence). V was pared by 5 bases and J by 4 bases, with 8 bases of the junction left unmatched. The CDR3 loop spans 14 amino acids. The CDR3: CASRNRDRAYGYTF. In DNA, the CDR3 is TGTGCCAGCAGAAACCGGGACAGAGCCTATGGCTACACCTTC.

This rearrangement joins TRBV7-6 to TRBJ1-6; D gene unclear. This CDR3 has 15 residues. Per germline, CDR1 SGHVS and CDR2 FNYEAQ. Trimming removed 5 bases from V and 5 bases from J, with 13 bases in between. CDR3 amino acids: CASSQRRGNNSPLHF. Here the CDR3 DNA reads TGTGCCAGCAGCCAAAGACGGGGAAATAATTCACCCCTCCACTTT.

The chain has TRBV7-9 and TRBJ1-2; D is perhaps TRBD1 (6 bases). The germline V and J ends were trimmed by 5 bases and 3 bases, with 19 bases remaining between them. This CDR3 is 16 amino acids long. CDR1 SEHNR and CDR2 FQNEAQ come from the germline V gene (reference sequence). Here the CDR3 reads CASSSPGQPGDYGYTF. CDR3 in DNA: TGTGCCAGCAGCAGCCCCGGACAGCCCGGGGACTATGGCTACACCTTC.

This chain joins TRBV28 and TRBJ2-1; 9 bases align to TRBD1. V was clipped by 6 bases and J by 6 bases; unmatched bases: 12. The CDR3 is 16 amino acids. Germline-derived CDR1 and CDR2 are MDHEN and SYDVKM. This chain's CDR3 is CASSRTGTGIPNEQFF. CDR3 in DNA: TGTGCCAGCAGCCGAACCGGGACAGGGATTCCCAATGAGCAGTTCTTC.

The V and J genes are TRBV27 and TRBJ1-1, with D tentatively TRBD1 (6 bases). The CDR3 loop spans 17 amino acids. The germline V gene encodes CDR1 MNHEY and CDR2 SMNVEV (reference sequence). The V end lost 6 bases, the J end lost 0 bases, and 20 bases lay between the germline ends. This CDR3 is CASSRRPGAGMNTEAFF. The CDR3, as DNA: TGTGCCAGCAGCCGACGGCCAGGGGCGGGCATGAACACTGAAGCTTTCTTT.

This clone was seen just once. V gene TRBV19 combines with J gene TRBJ1-2; 8 nucleotides match TRBD1. The V gene end was trimmed by 3 bases and the J gene end by 7 bases; junction bases not matched to a gene: 13. The CDR3 covers 16 residues. Per the germline V gene, CDR1 is LNHDA and CDR2 is SQIVND (reference sequence). In DNA, the CDR3 is TGTGCCAGTAGTATGTTGCTTGGGGACAGGCACCGTGGCTACACCTTC. Its protein product is CASSMLLGDRHRGYTF. Full variable domain (outside the CDR3, taken from reference TRBV19 and TRBJ1-2): DGGITQSPKYLFRKEGQNVTLSCEQNLNHDAMYWYRQDPGQGLRLIYYSQIVNDFQKGDIAEGYSVSREKKESFPLTVTSAQKNPTAFYLCASSMLLGDRHRGYTFGSGTRLTVV.

In the case of this clone: At the DNA level, this CDR3 is encoded by other sequences in the same sample as well. The chain carries TRBV5-6 and TRBJ2-1; D gene uncertain. Germline-derived CDR1 and CDR2 are SGHDT and YYEEEE. Deletions cut 1 base from V and 4 bases from J, with 6 bases between. The CDR3 extends over 13 amino acids. CDR3 sequence: CASSLTEYNEQFF. In DNA form, the CDR3 reads TGTGCCAGCAGCTTGACGGAGTACAATGAGCAGTTCTTC.

The chain employs TRBV25-1 and TRBJ2-3; no clear D. V was trimmed by 3 bases and J by 0 bases, leaving 10 bases between them. The CDR3 is 15 residues long. Germline V gives CDR1 MGHDK, CDR2 SYGVNS. The CDR3 region has the DNA TGTGCCAGCAGTGATGCAGGATCTAGCACAGATACGCAGTATTTT. Translated, it gives CASSDAGSSTDTQYF.

This clone was detected only once. The chain is built from TRBV27 and TRBJ1-1; maybe TRBD1 (6 bases). Germline V CDR1 and CDR2: MNHEY, SMNVEV (reference sequence). The CDR3 sequence is 14 residues long. V lost 2 bases and J 5 bases, leaving 12 bases between the germline ends. The CDR3: CASSLQGGGTEAFF. The DNA for the CDR3 is TGTGCCAGCAGTTTACAGGGAGGGGGAACTGAAGCTTTCTTT.

The chain recombines TRBV28 with TRBJ1-5; 8 nucleotides line up with TRBD1. J lost 4 bases, V lost 4 bases, and 9 bases had no gene match. The CDR3 is 16 residues long. CDR1 and CDR2 from the germline V gene are MDHEN and SYDVKM. The CDR3 DNA follows: TGTGCCAGCAGTTCTCCCCGGACAGGGCCGAATCAGCCCCAGCATTTT. Its protein is CASSSPRTGPNQPQHF. Full variable domain (missing parts from reference TRBV28 and TRBJ1-5): DVKVTQSSRYLVKRTGEKVFLECVQDMDHENMFWYRQDPGLGLRLIYFSYDVKMKEKGDIPEGYSVSREKKERFSLILESASTNQTSMYLCASSSPRTGPNQPQHFGDGTRLSIL.

This rearrangement joins TRBV5-1 to TRBJ1-6; D unresolved. The germline V gene has CDR1 SGHRS and CDR2 YFSETQ. Trimming pared 2 bases from V and 8 bases from J, leaving 8 bases between. The CDR3 runs 13 residues. CDR3 bases: TGCGCCAGCAGCTTATCGGGGTATTCACCCCTCCACTTT. Encoded protein: CASSLSGYSPLHF. The full variable domain, with the rest looked up from reference TRBV5-1 and TRBJ1-6, is KAGVTQTPRYLIKTRGQQVTLSCSPISGHRSVSWYQQTPGQGLQFLFEYFSETQRNKGNFPGRFSGRQFSNSRSEMNVSTLELGDSALYLCASSLSGYSPLHFGNGTRLTVT.

This rearrangement joins TRBV5-4 to TRBJ2-3, with 10 bases aligning to TRBD2. J was trimmed by 0 bases and V by 4 bases; bases with no gene match: 5. This CDR3 has 16 amino acids. CDR1 and CDR2 (germline): SGHNT, YYREEE (reference sequence). The CDR3 DNA reads TGTGCCAGCAGCCCAGCTAGCGGGGGTAGCACAGATACGCAGTATTTT. This translates into CASSPASGGSTDTQYF.

The chain combines TRBV6-5 with TRBJ2-7; D is unclear. The CDR3 contains 11 residues. CDR1 is MNHEY and CDR2 is SVGAGI in the germline V gene. Trimming cost V 2 bases and J 7 bases, with 6 bases left between them. DNA for the CDR3: TGTGCCAGCAGTTACGCGTCGGAGCAGTACTTC. Translation: CASSYASEQYF.

The V gene is TRBV3-1 (or the pseudogene TRBV3-2), the J gene TRBJ1-6, with TRBD1 matching 8 bases. V lost 0 bases to trimming and J lost 3 bases; unmatched junction nucleotides: 4. Germline V CDR1 and CDR2: LGHDT, YNNKEL (reference sequence). This CDR3 spans 17 amino acids. The CDR3 loop reads CASSQEWGQDYNSPLHF. The CDR3 nucleotides read TGTGCCAGCAGCCAAGAATGGGGACAGGACTATAATTCACCCCTCCACTTT.

The chain has TRBV6-4 and TRBJ2-2; 8 bases match TRBD2. The germline V gene encodes CDR1 MRHNA and CDR2 SNTAGT. CDR3 length: 17 residues. Germline trimming cut 3 bases from V and 1 base from J; bases unmatched to any gene: 7. CDR3 DNA: TGTGCCAGCAGTGATCTAGCGGGTGGCATGAACACCGGGGAGCTGTTTTTT. Translated: CASSDLAGGMNTGELFF.